This TCR beta chain was sequenced for a study of beta chain features in type 1 diabetes. General study points: Across all four CD4+ subsets, people with type 1 diabetes showed modestly shorter TCRB CDR3s.

Expressed TCRB transcripts got sequenced, as all isolated RNA was reverse transcribed. TCRdb keeps only in-frame clones here, not all; method: immunoSEQ multiplex PCR. In the table there are about 230,000 clones, 15% to 20% of which are singletons. Details on this clone: What it binds is not known. Other nucleotide sequences from this sample produce the same CDR3.

Germline V gene sequence: CDR1 SGHRS, CDR2 YFSETQ. V lost 1 base, J lost 5 bases, and 3 bases lay in between. The CDR3 sequence is 11 residues long. Sequencing was done on a sample of naive CD4+ T cells from blood. The source of this sequence is a man aged 25-45 years with type 1 diabetes. The genes are TRBV5-1 and TRBJ2-5; D unresolved. CDR3 sequence (DNA): TGCGCCAGCAGCTTGCGGGAGACCCAGTACTTC. This gives the protein CASSLRETQYF.